A single sample gave rise to the 10 T cell receptor beta chains below, sequenced in a study of T cells in Graves' hyperthyroidism and ophthalmopathy. Amplified TCR beta CDR3 regions derived from RNA transcripts. The TCR CDR3 was amplified in a first-round RT-PCR using the HTBI primer set. TCRdb fed the multiplex PCR reads into MiXCR, producing one record per CDR3 protein. The sample records 540,000 or so distinct CDR3 sequences, 15% to 19% being singletons. The specimen sequenced was blood. The receptors originated from a woman in her 30s with Graves' hyperthyroidism.

V usage is TRBV6-5 and J usage is TRBJ1-1; D is perhaps TRBD1 (6 bases). Germline-derived CDR1 and CDR2 are MNHEY and SVGAGI. Trimming shortened V by 0 bases and J by 1 base, and 6 bases separated the two germline ends. The CDR3 loop spans 14 amino acids. CDR3 region: CASSYSGANTEAFF. In DNA form, the CDR3 reads TGTGCCAGCAGTTACTCGGGGGCGAACACTGAAGCTTTCTTT.

This clonotype was recorded at least ten times. The chain joins TRBV27 to TRBJ2-4, with D possibly being TRBD1 or TRBD2 (5 bases each). The germline CDR1 and CDR2 sequences are MNHEY and SMNVEV (reference sequence). The CDR3 consists of 18 residues. V was shortened by 0 bases and J by 1 base, with 16 bases between the two germline ends. In DNA, the CDR3 is TGTGCCAGCAGTTTATCCGTGGGGGTTGTGGGGGCCAAAAACATTCAGTACTTC. The encoded protein is CASSLSVGVVGAKNIQYF.

The J gene is TRBJ1-1, the V gene TRBV29-1, with 7 bases lining up with TRBD1. The CDR3 is 13 residues long. Germline V lookup: CDR1 SQVTM, CDR2 ANQGSEA. Trimming took 7 bases from V and 6 from J; bases not matched to a gene: 11. DNA of the CDR3: TGCAGCGACTACCAGGGACAGTACGCTGAAGCTTTCTTT. This sequence encodes CSDYQGQYAEAFF.

The V call is TRBV20-1, the J call TRBJ2-7; 7 bases agree with TRBD1. The CDR3 contains 14 residues. The V and J ends lost 3 bases and 1 base, in that order; junction bases with no gene match: 6. Germline assignment: CDR1 DFQATT and CDR2 SNEGSKA (reference sequence). The CDR3 spells CSARARQGSYEQYF. The CDR3 DNA reads as TGCAGTGCTAGGGCCAGACAGGGTTCCTACGAGCAGTACTTC.

The table lists this clonotype with many counts. This chain links TRBV6-1 with TRBJ1-2; 9 bases match TRBD1. V was clipped by 5 bases and J by 8 bases; unmatched bases: 9. The germline V gene encodes CDR1 MNHNS and CDR2 SASEGT. The CDR3 is 14 amino acids. The CDR3 sequence is CASSYATGGLGYTF. The CDR3 DNA follows: TGTGCCAGCAGTTATGCGACAGGGGGATTAGGCTACACCTTC.

This clonotype was detected only a few times. V usage is TRBV27 and J usage is TRBJ1-1, with TRBD1 matching 8 bases. The CDR3 runs 14 residues. Germline trimming cut 6 bases from V and 3 bases from J; bases unmatched to any gene: 6. From germline, CDR1 is MNHEY and CDR2 SMNVEV (reference sequence). CDR3 loop: CASRADREYTEAFF. DNA of the CDR3: TGTGCCAGCAGGGCGGACAGGGAGTACACTGAAGCTTTCTTT.

This clonotype was detected many times. The chain combines TRBV30 with TRBJ1-1; D uncertain. Per the germline V gene, CDR1 is GTSNPN and CDR2 is SVGIG (reference sequence). Between the trimmed V and J ends, which lost 0 bases and 1 base, there was a span of 12 bases. This CDR3 region has 15 residues. The CDR3 reads CAWSVFVKENTEAFF. For the CDR3, the DNA is TGTGCCTGGAGTGTCTTCGTAAAGGAGAACACTGAAGCTTTCTTT. Full variable domain (outside the CDR3, taken from reference TRBV30 and TRBJ1-1): SQTIHQWPATLVQPVGSPLSLECTVEGTSNPNLYWYRQAAGRGLQLLFYSVGIGQISSEVPQNLSASRPQDRQFILSSKKLLLSDSGFYLCAWSVFVKENTEAFFGQGTRLTVV.

This clonotype was detected ten times or more. V and J are TRBV12-5 and TRBJ2-3, with a possible D match to TRBD2 (5 bases). From germline, CDR1 is LGHNT and CDR2 FRNRAP. This CDR3 contains 16 residues. V shed 6 bases and J shed 2 bases, with 18 bases lying between them. The CDR3: CASGLGNYRDTDTQYF. CDR3 nucleotides: TGTGCTAGTGGCCTGGGGAATTACCGGGACACAGATACGCAGTATTTT.

In this sample, this clonotype turned up many times. The rearrangement joins TRBV30 to TRBJ2-5; either TRBD1 or TRBD2 may fit D (5 bases each). V lost 3 bases, J lost 0 bases, and 8 bases lay in between. Germline CDR1 and CDR2: GTSNPN and SVGIG (reference sequence). The CDR3 spans 13 residues. This CDR3 is CAWSGTYQETQYF. CDR3 bases: TGTGCCTGGAGCGGGACCTACCAAGAGACCCAGTACTTC.

This clonotype was counted at least ten times. The chain is built from TRBV5-1 and TRBJ2-7; no reliable D call. The ends were cut back, 0 bases at V and 7 bases at J, with 8 bases in the middle. CDR3 length: 12 amino acids. In germline, CDR1 is SGHRS, CDR2 YFSETQ. CDR3 sequence reads: CASSLAGLEQYF. The CDR3 DNA sequence: TGCGCCAGCAGCTTGGCCGGGCTGGAGCAGTACTTC. Full variable domain (remainder filled in from reference TRBV5-1 and TRBJ2-7): KAGVTQTPRYLIKTRGQQVTLSCSPISGHRSVSWYQQTPGQGLQFLFEYFSETQRNKGNFPGRFSGRQFSNSRSEMNVSTLELGDSALYLCASSLAGLEQYFGPGTRLTVT.